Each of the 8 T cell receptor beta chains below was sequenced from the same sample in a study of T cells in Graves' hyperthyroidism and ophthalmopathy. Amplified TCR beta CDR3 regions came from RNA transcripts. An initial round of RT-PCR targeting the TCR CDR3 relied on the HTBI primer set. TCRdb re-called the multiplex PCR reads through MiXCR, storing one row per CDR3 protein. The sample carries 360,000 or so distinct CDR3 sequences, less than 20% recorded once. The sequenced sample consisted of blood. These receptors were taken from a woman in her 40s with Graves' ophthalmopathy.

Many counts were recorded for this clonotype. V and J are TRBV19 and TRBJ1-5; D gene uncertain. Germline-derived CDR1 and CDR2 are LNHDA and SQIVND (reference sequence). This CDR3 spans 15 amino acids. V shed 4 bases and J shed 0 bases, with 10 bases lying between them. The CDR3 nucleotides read TGTGCCAGTAGTACCCATGGTGGTAGCAATCAGCCCCAGCATTTT. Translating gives CASSTHGGSNQPQHF.

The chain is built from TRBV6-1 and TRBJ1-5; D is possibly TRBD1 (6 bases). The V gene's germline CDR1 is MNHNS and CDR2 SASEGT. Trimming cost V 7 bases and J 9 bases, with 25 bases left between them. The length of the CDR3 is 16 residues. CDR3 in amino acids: CASTYAWGASGPPQHF. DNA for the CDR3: TGTGCCAGCACCTATGCCTGGGGGGCGTCGGGTCCGCCCCAGCATTTT.

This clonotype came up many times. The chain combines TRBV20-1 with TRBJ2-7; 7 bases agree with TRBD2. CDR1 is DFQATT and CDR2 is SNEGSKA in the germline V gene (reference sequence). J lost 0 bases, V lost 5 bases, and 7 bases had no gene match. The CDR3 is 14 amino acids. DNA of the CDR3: TGCAGTGCTGGGACTACCCCCTTCTCCTACGAGCAGTACTTC. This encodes CSAGTTPFSYEQYF.

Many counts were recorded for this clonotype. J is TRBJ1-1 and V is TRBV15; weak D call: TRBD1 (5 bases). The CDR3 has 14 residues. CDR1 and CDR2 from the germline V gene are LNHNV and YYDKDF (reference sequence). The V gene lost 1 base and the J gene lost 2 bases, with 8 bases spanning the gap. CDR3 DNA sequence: TGTGCCACCAGCAGAGGAGGGGCCAACACTGAAGCTTTCTTT. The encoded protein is CATSRGGANTEAFF.

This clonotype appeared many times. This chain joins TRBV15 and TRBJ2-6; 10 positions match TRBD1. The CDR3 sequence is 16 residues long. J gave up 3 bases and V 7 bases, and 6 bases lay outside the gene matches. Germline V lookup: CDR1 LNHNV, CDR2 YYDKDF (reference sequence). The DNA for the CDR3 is TGTGCCACCACCCTGACAGGGGGCTTTGGGGCCAACGTCCTGACTTTC. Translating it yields CATTLTGGFGANVLTF.

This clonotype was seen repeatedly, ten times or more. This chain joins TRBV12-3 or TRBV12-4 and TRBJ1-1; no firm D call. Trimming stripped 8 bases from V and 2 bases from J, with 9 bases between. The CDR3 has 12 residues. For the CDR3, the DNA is TGTGCCAGCGGGCCTGTAAACACTGAAGCTTTCTTT. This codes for CASGPVNTEAFF.

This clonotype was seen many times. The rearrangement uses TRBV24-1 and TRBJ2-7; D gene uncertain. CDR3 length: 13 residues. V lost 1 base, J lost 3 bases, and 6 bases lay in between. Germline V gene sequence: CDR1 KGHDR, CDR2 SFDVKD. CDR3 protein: CATSDLGVYEQYF. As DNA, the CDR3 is TGTGCCACCAGTGATTTAGGCGTCTACGAGCAGTACTTC.

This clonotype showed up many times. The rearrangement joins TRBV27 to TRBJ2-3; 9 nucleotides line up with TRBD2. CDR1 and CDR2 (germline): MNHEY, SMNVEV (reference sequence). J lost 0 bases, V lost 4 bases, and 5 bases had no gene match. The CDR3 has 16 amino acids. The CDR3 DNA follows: TGTGCCAGCAGTTCATTAAGCGGGAGGAGCACAGATACGCAGTATTTT. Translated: CASSSLSGRSTDTQYF.